This T cell receptor beta chain is drawn from a study of T cell responses to AZD1222 COVID-19 vaccine. Only in-frame clones appear in the TCRdb table, and some are missing; sequencing was by immunoSEQ multiplex PCR. In the table there are approximately 110,000 clones, approximately 89% of which are singletons. Germline CDR1 reads MDHEN; CDR2 reads SYDVKM. The ends were cut back, 3 bases at V and 2 bases at J, with 14 bases in the middle. This CDR3 is 16 amino acids long. The sequence was obtained from an adult in good health. The sequenced sample was peripheral blood, obtained on day 0 of AZD1222 vaccination. The V and J genes are TRBV28 and TRBJ1-5; D is ambiguous. CDR3 loop: CASSLGRRLGNQPQHF. CDR3 in DNA: TGTGCCAGCAGTTTGGGCAGGAGGTTAGGCAATCAGCCCCAGCATTTT.